These 14 T cell receptor beta chains were all obtained from the same sample, sequenced in a study of beta chain features in type 1 diabetes. Expressed TCRB transcripts were sequenced because the isolated RNA had all been reverse transcribed beforehand. Here immunoSEQ multiplex PCR was the method, and the copy in TCRdb shows in-frame clones only, minus some. The table has under 450,000 clones, over 11% seen once. The sample consisted of naive CD4+ T cells from blood. Receptors originate from a man aged 30-40 years in good health.

This clone appeared a few times. The J gene is TRBJ2-1, the V gene TRBV15, with D tentatively TRBD2 (6 bases). Germline CDR1 LNHNV, CDR2 YYDKDF (reference sequence). V was pared by 0 bases and J by 9 bases, with 9 bases between. CDR3 length equals 13 residues. CDR3 region: CATSRERGIEQFF. As DNA, the CDR3 is TGTGCCACCAGCAGAGAGCGGGGCATTGAGCAGTTCTTC. Full variable domain (rest looked up from reference TRBV15 and TRBJ2-1): DAMVIQNPRYQVTQFGKPVTLSCSQTLNHNVMYWYQQKSSQAPKLLFHYYDKDFNNEADTPDNFQSRRPNTSFCFLDIRSPGLGDTAMYLCATSRERGIEQFFGPGTRLTVL.

This clone has only a few counts. This chain links TRBV18 with TRBJ2-3, with 9 bases aligning to TRBD1. The CDR3 consists of 14 residues. The germline V gene has CDR1 KGHSH and CDR2 LQKENI. V shed 4 bases and J 5 bases; nucleotides not matched to a gene: 4. The CDR3 nucleotides read TGTGCCAGCTCACGGGACAGGGCGGAAGATACGCAGTATTTT. Translated, it gives CASSRDRAEDTQYF.

J is TRBJ1-4 and V is TRBV7-9; D is possibly TRBD1 (5 bases). The CDR3 is 16 amino acids. CDR1 and CDR2 (germline): SEHNR, FQNEAQ (reference sequence). The ends were cut back, 1 base at V and 4 bases at J, with 13 bases in the middle. This CDR3 is CASSLDGAGNNEKLFF. The CDR3 DNA is TGTGCCAGCAGCTTAGACGGGGCCGGAAATAATGAAAAACTGTTTTTT.

The chain carries TRBV18 and TRBJ2-1; 12 nucleotides agree with TRBD2. Germline trimming cut 3 bases from V and 4 bases from J; bases unmatched to any gene: 13. The CDR3 totals 19 residues. CDR1 and CDR2 (germline): KGHSH, LQKENI. The CDR3 loop is CASSPSGVLAGGPYNEQFF. The CDR3 DNA follows: TGTGCCAGCTCACCCTCCGGGGTCCTAGCGGGAGGGCCTTACAATGAGCAGTTCTTC.

V and J are TRBV7-9 and TRBJ1-2; possibly TRBD1 for D (6 bases). The CDR3 runs to 14 residues. Deletions cut 4 bases from V and 7 bases from J, with 16 bases between. Germline loops: CDR1 SEHNR, CDR2 FQNEAQ (reference sequence). CDR3 bases: TGTGCCAGCAGCTCCCCCAGGGGAGTGGGTGGCTACACCTTC. It specifies CASSSPRGVGGYTF.

This clone appeared a few times. The rearrangement uses TRBV11-2 and TRBJ2-3; D unclear. Germline-derived CDR1 and CDR2 are SGHAT and FQNNGV. Trimming cost V 0 bases and J 1 base, with 11 bases left between them. This CDR3 region has 16 residues. CDR3: CASSLDISLGTDTQYF. The DNA for the CDR3 is TGTGCCAGCAGCTTAGATATCAGCTTGGGCACAGATACGCAGTATTTT.

This clone was observed a handful of times. The J gene is TRBJ2-1, the V gene TRBV19, with unresolved D. V dropped 1 base and J dropped 0 bases, with 13 bases sitting between them. The CDR3 length is 17 residues. Germline V gives CDR1 LNHDA, CDR2 SQIVND (reference sequence). The CDR3 loop is CASSIAPMRSSYNEQFF. The DNA of the CDR3 is TGTGCCAGTAGTATAGCCCCGATGAGGAGCTCCTACAATGAGCAGTTCTTC.

This clone has a handful of counts. The rearrangement links TRBV7-6 to TRBJ2-7, with D perhaps given as TRBD1 or TRBD2 (5 bases each). V lost 1 base, J lost 3 bases, and 10 bases lay in between. CDR3 length: 14 amino acids. Germline V gives CDR1 SGHVS, CDR2 FNYEAQ. CDR3 loop: CASSLEGRDYEQYV. The CDR3 region has the DNA TGTGCCAGCAGCTTAGAGGGACGTGACTACGAGCAGTACGTC.

The rearrangement joins TRBV25-1 to TRBJ1-4; D may be TRBD1 (5 bases). This CDR3 is 13 amino acids long. The ends were cut back, 4 bases at V and 3 bases at J, with 6 bases in the middle. The V gene's germline CDR1 is MGHDK and CDR2 SYGVNS. CDR3 sequence reads: CASSGQSNEKLFF. The CDR3 nucleotides read TGTGCCAGCAGTGGACAGTCTAATGAAAAACTGTTTTTT.

The CDR3 DNA reads as TGCGCCAGCAGCTTCGGTGTACTGAACACTGAAGCTTTCTTT. It translates to CASSFGVLNTEAFF. The genes are TRBV5-1 and TRBJ1-1; D unresolved. Germline lookup yields CDR1 SGHRS and CDR2 YFSETQ. Trimming pared 2 bases from V and 0 bases from J, leaving 8 bases between. This CDR3 comprises 14 residues.

The rearrangement links TRBV30 to TRBJ2-7; D might be TRBD1 (5 bases). This CDR3 has 13 residues. Germline loops: CDR1 GTSNPN, CDR2 SVGIG (reference sequence). The ends were cut back, 0 bases at V and 5 bases at J, with 11 bases in the middle. The DNA for the CDR3 is TGTGCCTGGAGTGTTACAGGTATGGACGAGCAGTACGTC. Translated, it gives CAWSVTGMDEQYV.

This clone turned up a few times. The chain employs TRBV2 and TRBJ1-2; TRBD1 might be the D (6 bases). The germline CDR1 and CDR2 sequences are SNHLY and FYNNEI. The CDR3 loop spans 14 amino acids. V lost 3 bases and J 8 bases, leaving 16 bases between the germline ends. Written as DNA, the CDR3 is TGTGCCAGCAGTGACTTGACACAGGGAGCAGGCTACACCTTC. This gives the protein CASSDLTQGAGYTF.

The chain couples TRBV29-1 to TRBJ2-3, with 9 bases that match TRBD1. The CDR3 has 14 amino acids. With 4 bases clipped from V and 1 base from J, the junction kept 3 bases outside the gene matches. Germline V gives CDR1 SQVTM, CDR2 ANQGSEA. The CDR3 is CSVGGQGRTDTQYF. The CDR3 DNA reads TGCAGCGTTGGGGGACAGGGTCGCACAGATACGCAGTATTTT.

In this sample, this clone turned up a few times. This chain joins TRBV7-5 and TRBJ2-1. TRBV7-5 is annotated as a pseudogene. The CDR3 spans 13 residues. The CDR3 region is CARSLWGNNEQFF. CDR3 DNA sequence: TGTGCCAGAAGCTTATGGGGTAACAATGAGCAGTTCTTC.